Shown below are 10 T cell receptor beta chains from a single sample sequenced in a study of T cells in Graves' hyperthyroidism and ophthalmopathy. RNA transcripts gave rise to amplified TCR beta CDR3 regions. With the HTBI primer set, the TCR CDR3 went through a first round of RT-PCR. TCRdb itself ran the multiplex PCR reads through MiXCR, one entry per CDR3 protein. The table records more than 500,000 distinct CDR3 sequences, more than 45% of them present only once. Sequencing was done on a sample of peripheral blood or thyroid tissue (not recorded which). Receptors were obtained from an adult woman with Graves' disease, either hyperthyroidism or ophthalmopathy (not recorded which).

The CDR3 DNA is TGCGCCAGCAGCAGGACCGGACAGGTTTCCACTGAAGCTTTCTTT. Its translation is CASSRTGQVSTEAFF. The rearrangement joins TRBV5-1 to TRBJ1-1, with 7 positions matching TRBD1. Germline V gene data show CDR1 as SGHRS and CDR2 as YFSETQ. The CDR3 runs 15 residues. The V and J ends lost 4 bases and 4 bases, in that order; junction bases with no gene match: 10.

This clonotype was detected ten times or more. The chain's CDR3 is CSVRKNSYEQYF. The CDR3 region has the DNA TGCAGCGTCCGGAAAAACTCCTACGAGCAGTACTTC. The chain is built from TRBV29-1 and TRBJ2-7; D is unresolved. Deletions cut 6 bases from V and 0 bases from J, with 9 bases between. Germline values: CDR1 SQVTM, CDR2 ANQGSEA. CDR3 length equals 12 residues.

This clonotype was recorded many times. The chain has TRBV27 and TRBJ1-1; possible D gene TRBD1, 5 bases. V shed 6 bases and J shed 0 bases, with 11 bases lying between them. The CDR3 sequence is 14 residues long. CDR1 and CDR2 (germline): MNHEY, SMNVEV (reference sequence). In nucleotides, the CDR3 is TGTGCCAGCAGCTTTGGGGGAATGAACACTGAAGCTTTCTTT. It is translated as CASSFGGMNTEAFF.

This clonotype was detected many times. This chain links TRBV5-1 with TRBJ1-3; 7 bases line up with TRBD1. With V trimmed by 4 bases and J by 1 base, 8 bases remained unmatched. This CDR3 is built from 16 residues. Germline V gives CDR1 SGHRS, CDR2 YFSETQ. This CDR3 reads CASSARQGLSGNTIYF. CDR3 DNA: TGCGCCAGCAGCGCCCGACAGGGACTTTCTGGAAACACCATATATTTT.

This clonotype was seen many times. This chain joins TRBV20-1 and TRBJ1-6, with D possibly TRBD1 on 6 matching bases. Germline lookup yields CDR1 DFQATT and CDR2 SNEGSKA (reference sequence). Trimming pared 2 bases from V and 13 bases from J, leaving 15 bases between. CDR3 length: 13 residues. CDR3 amino acids: CSARPQTGTPLHF. CDR3 in DNA: TGCAGTGCTAGACCCCAGACAGGAACGCCCCTCCACTTT.

The chain carries TRBV12-3 or TRBV12-4 and TRBJ1-5; D might be TRBD1 (5 bases). V was pared by 8 bases and J by 0 bases, with 17 bases between. CDR3 length: 16 residues. The CDR3 here is CASSPVGPDSNQPQHF. CDR3 nucleotide sequence: TGTGCCAGCTCACCCGTGGGGCCTGATAGCAATCAGCCCCAGCATTTT.

This clonotype showed up just a few times. The chain couples TRBV30 to TRBJ1-6; perhaps TRBD1 as D (5 bases). Between the trimmed V and J ends, which lost 1 base and 9 bases, there was a span of 10 bases. This CDR3 is 13 amino acids long. Germline V CDR1 and CDR2: GTSNPN, SVGIG (reference sequence). The CDR3 DNA reads TGTGCCTGGAGTGACAGCGACAGTTCACCCCTCCACTTT. Translating gives CAWSDSDSSPLHF. Supplemented by reference TRBV30 and TRBJ1-6, the full variable domain reads SQTIHQWPATLVQPVGSPLSLECTVEGTSNPNLYWYRQAAGRGLQLLFYSVGIGQISSEVPQNLSASRPQDRQFILSSKKLLLSDSGFYLCAWSDSDSSPLHFGNGTRLTVT.

This clonotype showed up many times. The chain uses TRBV20-1 and TRBJ2-5; 12 nucleotides line up with TRBD2. After removal of 5 bases from V and 2 bases from J, the junction contained 12 bases not matched to a gene. CDR1 is DFQATT, CDR2 SNEGSKA, per germline (reference sequence). This CDR3 spans 17 amino acids. The CDR3 region is CSAPRLAGVIGQETQYF. CDR3 nucleotide sequence: TGCAGTGCTCCTCGACTAGCGGGAGTAATCGGGCAAGAGACCCAGTACTTC.

This clonotype has ten or more counts. The genes are TRBV5-1 and TRBJ2-2; D is unclear. CDR3 length: 14 residues. Trimming shortened V by 0 bases and J by 4 bases, and 7 bases separated the two germline ends. The germline V gene has CDR1 SGHRS and CDR2 YFSETQ. The CDR3 bases are TGCGCCAGCAGCTTGGAACGGACCACCGGGGAGCTGTTTTTT. It specifies CASSLERTTGELFF.

The J gene is TRBJ2-2, the V gene TRBV20-1; D might be TRBD1 or TRBD2, each matching 5 bases. From germline, CDR1 is DFQATT and CDR2 SNEGSKA (reference sequence). The CDR3 has 16 amino acids. V was clipped by 6 bases and J by 0 bases, with 17 bases between them. For the CDR3, the DNA is TGCAGTGCGCCCAATCCCGGGACCCCGAACACCGGGGAGCTGTTTTTT. Encoded protein: CSAPNPGTPNTGELFF.